This TCR beta chain was identified in a study of metastatic and nonmetastatic thyroid tumors. Thyroid surgery took place with no prior treatment in any patient. The CDR3 runs to 17 residues. Germline V gene sequence: CDR1 MDHEN, CDR2 SYDVKM. Trimming cost V 4 bases and J 10 bases, with 26 bases left between them. Study-wide results and caveats: Patients with malignant thyroid tumors reportedly had significantly higher TCR beta diversity than those with benign nodules, in blood and tumor.

For this clone: Its antigen is not identified.

TCRdb reprocessed the PCR reads using MiXCR. Of tens of thousands of clones listed, roughly a fifth are singletons. Sequenced: blood. The chain recombines TRBV28 with TRBJ2-1; perhaps TRBD2 as D (6 bases). The clonotype was recovered from a female donor with papillary thyroid cancer or a benign thyroid nodule (not recorded which). Some clones in this sample may be carry-over from other donors' samples. CDR3 bases: TGTGCCAGCAGTTCTCTGGATCCGGGACTGCCGGCGGAAGAGCAGTTCTTC. Translated: CASSSLDPGLPAEEQFF. The full variable domain, rest sourced from reference TRBV28 and TRBJ2-1, is DVKVTQSSRYLVKRTGEKVFLECVQDMDHENMFWYRQDPGLGLRLIYFSYDVKMKEKGDIPEGYSVSREKKERFSLILESASTNQTSMYLCASSSLDPGLPAEEQFFGPGTRLTVL.